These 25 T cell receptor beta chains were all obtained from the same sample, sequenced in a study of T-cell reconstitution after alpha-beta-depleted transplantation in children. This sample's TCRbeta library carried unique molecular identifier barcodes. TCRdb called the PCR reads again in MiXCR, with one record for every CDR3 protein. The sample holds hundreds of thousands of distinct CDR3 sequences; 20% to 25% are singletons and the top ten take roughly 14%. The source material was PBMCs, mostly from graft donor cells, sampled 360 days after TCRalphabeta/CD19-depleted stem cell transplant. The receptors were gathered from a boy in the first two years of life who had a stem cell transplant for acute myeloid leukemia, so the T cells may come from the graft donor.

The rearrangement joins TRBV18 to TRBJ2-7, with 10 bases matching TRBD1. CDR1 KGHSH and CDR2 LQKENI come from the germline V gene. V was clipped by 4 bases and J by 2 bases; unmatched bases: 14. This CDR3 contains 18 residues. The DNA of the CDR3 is TGTGCCAGCTCACGAGCTTACGGGGGACAGGGGAATACCTACGAGCAGTACGTC. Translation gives CASSRAYGGQGNTYEQYV.

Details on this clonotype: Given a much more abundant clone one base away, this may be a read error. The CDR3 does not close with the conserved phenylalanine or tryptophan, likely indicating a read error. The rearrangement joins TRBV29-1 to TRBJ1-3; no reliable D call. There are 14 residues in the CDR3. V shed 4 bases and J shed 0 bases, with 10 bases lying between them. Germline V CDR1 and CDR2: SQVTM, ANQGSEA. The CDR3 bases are TGCAGCGTTGTAGGCAGCCCCTCTGGAAACACCATATATTCT. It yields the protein CSVVGSPSGNTIYS.

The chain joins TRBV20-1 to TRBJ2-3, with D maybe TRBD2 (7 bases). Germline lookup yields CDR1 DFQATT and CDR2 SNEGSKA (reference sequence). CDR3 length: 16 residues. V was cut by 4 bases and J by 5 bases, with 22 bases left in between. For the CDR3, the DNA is TGCAGTGCTACCGCCGGCACAGGGAGGGTGGGAGATACGCAGTATTTT. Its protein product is CSATAGTGRVGDTQYF.

The CDR3 protein is CASTRPGLAGENEQFF. The CDR3 bases are TGTGCCAGCACCCGTCCGGGACTAGCGGGGGAAAATGAGCAGTTCTTC. The rearrangement joins TRBV5-5 to TRBJ2-1, with 14 positions matching TRBD2. With 6 bases clipped from V and 7 bases from J, the junction kept 9 bases outside the gene matches. The CDR3 is 16 amino acids. Germline-derived CDR1 and CDR2 are SGHKS and YYEKEE (reference sequence).

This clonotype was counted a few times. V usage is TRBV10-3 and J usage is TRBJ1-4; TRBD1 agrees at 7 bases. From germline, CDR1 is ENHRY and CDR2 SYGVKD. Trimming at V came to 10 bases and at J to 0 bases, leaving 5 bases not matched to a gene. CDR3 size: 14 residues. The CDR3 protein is CATRQGATNEKLFF. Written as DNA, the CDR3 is TGTGCCACCCGACAGGGAGCAACTAATGAAAAACTGTTTTTT.

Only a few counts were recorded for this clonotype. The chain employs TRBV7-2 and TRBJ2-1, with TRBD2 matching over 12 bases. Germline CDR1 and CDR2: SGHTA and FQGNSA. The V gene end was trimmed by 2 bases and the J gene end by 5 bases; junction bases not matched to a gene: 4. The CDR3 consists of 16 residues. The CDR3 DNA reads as TGTGCCAGCAGCTTATATGGACTAGCGGGGCACAATGAGCAGTTCTTC. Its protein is CASSLYGLAGHNEQFF.

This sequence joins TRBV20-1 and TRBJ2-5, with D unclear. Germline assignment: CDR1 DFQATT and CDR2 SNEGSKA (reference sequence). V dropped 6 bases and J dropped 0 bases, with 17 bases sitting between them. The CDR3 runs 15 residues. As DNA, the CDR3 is TGCAGTGCCCGTCTCGGAAGTCGCCACCAAGAGACCCAGTACTTC. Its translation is CSARLGSRHQETQYF.

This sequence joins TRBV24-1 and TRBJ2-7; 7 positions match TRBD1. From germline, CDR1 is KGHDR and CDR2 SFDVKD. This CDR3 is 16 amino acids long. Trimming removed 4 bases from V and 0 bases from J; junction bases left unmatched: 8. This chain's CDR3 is CATSDATGRNSYEQYF. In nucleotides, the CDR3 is TGTGCCACCAGTGACGCGACAGGGAGAAACTCCTACGAGCAGTACTTC.

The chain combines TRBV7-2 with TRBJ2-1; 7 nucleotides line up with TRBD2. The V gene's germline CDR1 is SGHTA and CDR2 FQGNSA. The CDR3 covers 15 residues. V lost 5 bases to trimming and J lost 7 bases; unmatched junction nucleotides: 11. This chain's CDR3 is CASSHGGGLFNEQFF. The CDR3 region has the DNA TGTGCCAGCAGCCACGGCGGGGGACTGTTTAATGAGCAGTTCTTC.

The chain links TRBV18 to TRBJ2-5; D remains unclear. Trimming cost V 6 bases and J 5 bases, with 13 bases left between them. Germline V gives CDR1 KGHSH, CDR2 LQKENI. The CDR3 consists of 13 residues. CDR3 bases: TGTGCCAGCTCGGCCACGGAATCGGAGACCCAGTACTTC. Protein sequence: CASSATESETQYF.

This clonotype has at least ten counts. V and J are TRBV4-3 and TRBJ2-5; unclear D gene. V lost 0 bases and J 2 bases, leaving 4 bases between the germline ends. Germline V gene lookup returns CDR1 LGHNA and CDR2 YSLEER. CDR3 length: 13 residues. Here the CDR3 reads CASSQDTQETQYF. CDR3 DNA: TGCGCCAGCAGCCAAGATACTCAAGAGACCCAGTACTTC.

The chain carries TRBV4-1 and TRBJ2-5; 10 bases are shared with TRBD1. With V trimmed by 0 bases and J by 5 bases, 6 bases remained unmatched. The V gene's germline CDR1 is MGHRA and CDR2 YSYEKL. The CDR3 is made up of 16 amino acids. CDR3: CASSQDEGQGGETQYF. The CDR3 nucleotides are TGCGCCAGCAGCCAAGATGAAGGACAGGGGGGGGAGACCCAGTACTTC.

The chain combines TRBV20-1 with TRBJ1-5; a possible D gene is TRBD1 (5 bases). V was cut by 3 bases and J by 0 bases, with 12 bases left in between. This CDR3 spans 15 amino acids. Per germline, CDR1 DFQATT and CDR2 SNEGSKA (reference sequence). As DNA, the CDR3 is TGCAGTGCTAGGGCCGCAGGGAATAGCAATCAGCCCCAGCATTTT. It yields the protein CSARAAGNSNQPQHF.

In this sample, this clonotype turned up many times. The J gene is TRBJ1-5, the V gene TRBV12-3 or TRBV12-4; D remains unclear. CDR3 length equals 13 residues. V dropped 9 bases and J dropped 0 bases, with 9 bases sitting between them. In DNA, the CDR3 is TGTGCCAGTCGGTATTATAGCAATCAGCCCCAGCATTTT. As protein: CASRYYSNQPQHF.

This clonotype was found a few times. The CDR3 nucleotides are TGTGCCAGCAGCTCCGGACAGGGAGTGGGGGAGCAGTACTTC. Translating gives CASSSGQGVGEQYF. The J gene is TRBJ2-7, the V gene TRBV7-2; 8 bases line up with TRBD1. The V segment lost 4 bases and the J segment 7 bases; nucleotides outside the gene matches: 9. CDR1 is SGHTA, CDR2 FQGNSA, per germline. This CDR3 comprises 14 residues.

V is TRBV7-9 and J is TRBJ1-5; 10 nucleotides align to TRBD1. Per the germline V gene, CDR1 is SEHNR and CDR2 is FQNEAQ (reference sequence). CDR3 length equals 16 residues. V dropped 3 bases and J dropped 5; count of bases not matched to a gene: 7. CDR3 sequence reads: CASSLGQGRIDQPQHF. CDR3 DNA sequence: TGTGCCAGCAGCTTGGGACAGGGGAGGATTGATCAGCCCCAGCATTTT.

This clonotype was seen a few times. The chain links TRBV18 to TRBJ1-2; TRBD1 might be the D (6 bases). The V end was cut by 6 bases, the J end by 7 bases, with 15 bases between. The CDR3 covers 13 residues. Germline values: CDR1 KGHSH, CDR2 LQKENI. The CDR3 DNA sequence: TGTGCCAGCTCGCCCGGGACAATGCCTGGCTACACCTTC. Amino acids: CASSPGTMPGYTF.

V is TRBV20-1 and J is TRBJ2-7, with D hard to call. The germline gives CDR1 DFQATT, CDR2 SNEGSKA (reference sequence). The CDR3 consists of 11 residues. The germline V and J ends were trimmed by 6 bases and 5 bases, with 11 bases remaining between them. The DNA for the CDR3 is TGCAGTGCCGGCCTTAGGGACGAGCAGTACGTC. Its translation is CSAGLRDEQYV.

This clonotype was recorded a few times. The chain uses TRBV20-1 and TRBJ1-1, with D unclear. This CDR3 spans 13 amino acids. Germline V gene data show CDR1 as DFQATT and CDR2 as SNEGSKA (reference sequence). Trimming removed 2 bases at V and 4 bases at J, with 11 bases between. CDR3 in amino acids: CSARMVRGTEAFF. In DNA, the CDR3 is TGCAGTGCTAGAATGGTCCGGGGCACTGAAGCTTTCTTT.

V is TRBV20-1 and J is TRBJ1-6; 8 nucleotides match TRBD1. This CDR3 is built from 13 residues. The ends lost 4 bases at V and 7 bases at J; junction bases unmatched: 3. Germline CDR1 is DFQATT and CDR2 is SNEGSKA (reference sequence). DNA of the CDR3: TGCAGTGCTAAAACAGGGGGAAATTCACCCCTCCACTTT. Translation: CSAKTGGNSPLHF.

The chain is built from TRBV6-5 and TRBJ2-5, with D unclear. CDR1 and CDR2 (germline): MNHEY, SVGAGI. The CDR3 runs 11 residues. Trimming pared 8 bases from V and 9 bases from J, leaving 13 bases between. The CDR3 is CASGIEWAQYF. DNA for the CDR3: TGTGCCAGCGGAATCGAGTGGGCCCAGTACTTC.

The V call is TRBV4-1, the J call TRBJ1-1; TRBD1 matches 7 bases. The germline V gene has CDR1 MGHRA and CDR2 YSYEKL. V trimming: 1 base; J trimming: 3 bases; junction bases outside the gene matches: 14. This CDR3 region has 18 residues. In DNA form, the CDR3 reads TGCGCCAGCAGCCAAGGGTCCGGGACAGCGTCTTCCGACACTGAAGCTTTCTTT. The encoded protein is CASSQGSGTASSDTEAFF.

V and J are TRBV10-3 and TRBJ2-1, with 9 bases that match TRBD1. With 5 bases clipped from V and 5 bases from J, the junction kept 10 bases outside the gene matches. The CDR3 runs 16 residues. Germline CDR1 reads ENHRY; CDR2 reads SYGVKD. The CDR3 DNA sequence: TGTGCCATCAGTCAACTGGACAGGGGCCTAGACAATGAGCAGTTCTTC. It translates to CAISQLDRGLDNEQFF.

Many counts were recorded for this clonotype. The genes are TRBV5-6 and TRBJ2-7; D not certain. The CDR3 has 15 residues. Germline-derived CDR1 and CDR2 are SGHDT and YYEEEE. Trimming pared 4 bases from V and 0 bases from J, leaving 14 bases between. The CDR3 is CASSLGPVSSYEQYV. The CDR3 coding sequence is TGTGCCAGCAGCCTTGGACCAGTGAGCTCCTACGAGCAGTACGTC.

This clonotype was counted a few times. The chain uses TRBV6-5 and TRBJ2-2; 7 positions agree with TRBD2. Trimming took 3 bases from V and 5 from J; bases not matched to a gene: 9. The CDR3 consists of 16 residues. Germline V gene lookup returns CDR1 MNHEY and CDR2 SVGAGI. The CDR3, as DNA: TGTGCCAGCAGTTATTGGGCCTGGGAGGGGACCGGGGAGCTGTTTTTT. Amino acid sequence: CASSYWAWEGTGELFF.